This T cell receptor (beta chain) stems from a study of human T cells and chemical hapten exposure. TCRdb re-analysed the RACE reads in MiXCR, keeping a single row per CDR3 protein. The sample contains 100,000 or so distinct CDR3 sequences, around 10% of which appear only once. Sample time point: patch test 1, 2 weeks after DPC sensitization. Treatment defined: therapeutic diphenylcyclopropenone sensitization with weekly scalp DPC. Unfractionated whole blood was the source from which total RNA was extracted. General study findings and limits: Expanded TCRs produced significantly more large CDR3 similarity clusters than controls did. TCRs at a frequency above 1 in 1000 stayed unchanged with DPC sensitization.

As for this clonotype: Its cognate antigen is unknown.

This CDR3 has 13 residues. In germline, CDR1 is SGHTA, CDR2 FQGNSA. V was clipped by 5 bases and J by 5 bases; unmatched bases: 4. Sequenced material: whole blood, taken in connection with sensitization to the hapten diphenylcyclopropenone (DPC). The V call is TRBV7-2, the J call TRBJ2-5; 8 bases fit TRBD1. The sequence derives from a middle-aged woman with alopecia areata. Some clones in this sample may be carry-over from other donors' samples. The CDR3 is CASSRTGMETQYF. In nucleotides, the CDR3 is TGTGCCAGCAGCCGGACAGGGATGGAGACCCAGTACTTC. The whole variable domain, filled in from reference TRBV7-2 and TRBJ2-5, reads GAGVSQSPSNKVTEKGKDVELRCDPISGHTALYWYRQSLGQGLEFLIYFQGNSAPDKSGLPSDRFSAERTGGSVSTLTIQRTQQEDSAVYLCASSRTGMETQYFGPGTRLLVL.